This T cell receptor beta chain was identified during a study of T cell changes during pregnancy in multiple sclerosis. Some clones are missing from TCRdb's copy, which holds only in-frame ones; the method was immunoSEQ multiplex PCR. The sample lists 60,000 or so clones, about 90% seen once, with less than 2.5% in the top ten. The CDR3 consists of 14 residues. Germline-derived CDR1 and CDR2 are MNHEY and SMNVEV (reference sequence). J lost 4 bases, V lost 5 bases, and 5 bases had no gene match. The chain combines TRBV27 with TRBJ2-7, with 10 bases fitting TRBD1. This specimen consisted of peripheral blood, obtained in the second trimester of pregnancy. The clonotype was recovered from a female donor in good health, enrolled as a control in a pregnancy study. The CDR3 is CASSLGTGVYEQYF. The CDR3 region has the DNA TGTGCCAGCAGTCTTGGGACAGGGGTTTACGAGCAGTACTTC.